This T cell receptor beta chain was observed in a study of blood T cells in healthy people across ages. Findings and limits, study-wide: Roughly linear age-related decline in beta diversity appeared, significant by age approximately 40.

This clonotype was recorded only once. Its specificity is not known. The V gene end was trimmed by 6 bases and the J gene end by 5 bases; junction bases not matched to a gene: 8. The CDR3 sequence is 15 residues long. Germline V gene sequence: CDR1 WSHSY, CDR2 SAAADI. It was with a sample-barcoded 5' primer and a J-beta primer mix that a second PCR of about 6 to 12 cycles was run. TCRdb analysed the 5' RACE reads with MiXCR anew, one entry per CDR3 protein. The sample contains some 1.7 million distinct CDR3 sequences, 28% of which appear only once. Sequenced input: blood. The TCR sequence derives from a woman younger than 45 in good health. This chain joins TRBV10-2 and TRBJ1-4; 8 positions agree with TRBD1. Here the CDR3 reads CASRRQGFGNEKLFF. The CDR3, as DNA: TGCGCCAGCAGGAGACAGGGGTTTGGGAATGAAAAACTGTTTTTT.